These 11 T cell receptor beta chains share one sample of origin, sequenced in a study of blood T cell repertoires in COVID-19. Clones were read by immunoSEQ multiplex PCR, and TCRdb kept only the in-frame ones, dropping some. The sample has 260,000 or so clones, 82% seen once. Sequencing was carried out using peripheral blood. All receptors derive from a woman in her sixties or seventies with acute or convalescent COVID-19.

The chain couples TRBV5-1 to TRBJ1-2, with D possibly being TRBD1 (5 bases). V lost 4 bases to trimming and J lost 8 bases, with 18 bases between them. In germline, CDR1 is SGHRS, CDR2 YFSETQ. The CDR3 runs 14 residues. CDR3 sequence: CASSPSGGIGGYTF. Here the CDR3 DNA reads TGCGCCAGCAGCCCGTCGGGGGGGATCGGAGGCTACACCTTC. The full variable domain, completed using reference TRBV5-1 and TRBJ1-2, is KAGVTQTPRYLIKTRGQQVTLSCSPISGHRSVSWYQQTPGQGLQFLFEYFSETQRNKGNFPGRFSGRQFSNSRSEMNVSTLELGDSALYLCASSPSGGIGGYTFGSGTRLTVV.

The chain links TRBV2 to TRBJ2-2, with 10 bases that match TRBD2. CDR3 length: 14 amino acids. Germline V CDR1 and CDR2: SNHLY, FYNNEI. The J segment lost 1 base and the V segment lost 10 bases, leaving 3 bases of the junction unmatched. CDR3 residues: CATQRGGNTGELFF. The CDR3 bases are TGTGCCACTCAGCGGGGGGGGAACACCGGGGAGCTGTTTTTT.

The chain joins TRBV9 to TRBJ1-2; D ambiguous. Per germline, CDR1 SGDLS and CDR2 YYNGEE. This CDR3 region has 12 residues. Deletions cut 4 bases from V and 4 bases from J, with 8 bases between. The CDR3 protein is CASSSGAYGYTF. The CDR3 DNA reads TGTGCCAGCAGCAGTGGAGCCTATGGCTACACCTTC.

This chain connects TRBV18 to TRBJ2-7; TRBD1 aligns across 8 bases. The CDR3 consists of 13 residues. J lost 5 bases, V lost 3 bases, and 3 bases had no gene match. CDR1 is KGHSH, CDR2 LQKENI, per germline. DNA for the CDR3: TGTGCCAGCTCACCCAACAGGGGGGACGAGCAGTACTTC. It translates to CASSPNRGDEQYF.

V usage is TRBV9 and J usage is TRBJ1-4, with D perhaps TRBD1 (5 bases). The V and J ends lost 4 bases and 4 bases respectively, with 14 bases between them. CDR1 and CDR2 from the germline V gene are SGDLS and YYNGEE. This CDR3 spans 15 amino acids. CDR3 loop: CASSTPTGVNEKLFF. The CDR3 DNA follows: TGTGCCAGCAGCACCCCGACGGGGGTTAATGAAAAACTGTTTTTT.

The chain couples TRBV7-2 to TRBJ2-4; 7 nucleotides match TRBD1. The CDR3 covers 12 residues. Trimming cost V 1 base and J 11 bases; bases outside gene matches: 2. The germline gives CDR1 SGHTA, CDR2 FQGNSA. The CDR3 DNA reads as TGTGCCAGCAGCTTAGAAACAGGGGTTCAGTACTTC. It translates to CASSLETGVQYF.

The chain carries TRBV12-3 or TRBV12-4 and TRBJ1-1; D uncertain. The V end lost 4 bases, the J end lost 6 bases, and 9 bases lay between the germline ends. This CDR3 has 12 amino acids. Here the CDR3 DNA reads TGTGCCAGCAGTTCGGGGTCCCCTGAAGCTTTCTTT. Translation: CASSSGSPEAFF.

This chain connects TRBV3-1 (or the pseudogene TRBV3-2) to TRBJ2-7; 7 nucleotides line up with TRBD1. Trimming cost V 5 bases and J 4 bases; bases outside gene matches: 5. Germline assignment: CDR1 LGHDT and CDR2 YNNKEL (reference sequence). The CDR3 runs to 13 residues. The CDR3 here is CASSNLQGYEQYF. Here the CDR3 DNA reads TGTGCCAGCAGCAACTTACAGGGGTACGAGCAGTACTTC.

CDR3 in DNA: TGTGCCAGCAGTGAACGTTTTCGAGGCAATGAGCAGTTCTTC. Its protein product is CASSERFRGNEQFF. V gene TRBV6-1 combines with J gene TRBJ2-1; no firm D call. The V end was cut by 2 bases, the J end by 6 bases, with 11 bases between. The CDR3 is 14 amino acids. Germline lookup yields CDR1 MNHNS and CDR2 SASEGT.

The chain combines TRBV7-6 with TRBJ2-7; no clear D gene. The CDR3 is 11 residues long. Trimming pared 1 base from V and 6 bases from J, leaving 4 bases between. Germline V CDR1 and CDR2: SGHVS, FNYEAQ. The CDR3 protein is CASSLGLEQYF. In nucleotides, the CDR3 is TGTGCCAGCAGCTTAGGTCTCGAGCAGTACTTC.

The chain uses TRBV27 and TRBJ1-5; no clear D. CDR3 length equals 14 residues. CDR1 and CDR2 from the germline V gene are MNHEY and SMNVEV (reference sequence). Trimming shortened V by 5 bases and J by 4 bases, and 12 bases separated the two germline ends. CDR3 bases: TGTGCCAGCAGTCCGCGCTTGGTGAATCAGCCCCAGCATTTT. Translating gives CASSPRLVNQPQHF.